The TCR beta chain described here comes from a study of shared clonotypes between healthy human individuals. The length of the CDR3 is 15 residues. Germline loops: CDR1 SEHNR, CDR2 FQNEAQ (reference sequence). V gave up 5 bases and J gave up 1 base, with 14 bases separating them. The method was immunoSEQ multiplex PCR; TCRdb's version includes in-frame clones alone and lacks a portion of them. This sample has about 820,000 clones; more than 85% occur once, and the top ten carry less than 25%. Naivety among CD8 cells was defined by CD45RO negativity and positive CCR7 selection, thereby excluding terminally differentiated effector memory CD45RA+ cells.

This sequence was found in a young man in good health. Sequenced: naive CD8+ T cells sorted from blood. The J gene is TRBJ2-5, the V gene TRBV7-9; TRBD1 might be the D (6 bases). CDR3 sequence (DNA): TGTGCCAGCAGCCACCCGGTGGGGGCCCAAGAGACCCAGTACTTC. This sequence encodes CASSHPVGAQETQYF.